A single sample is the source of the 8 T cell receptor beta chains below, sequenced in a study of T cell responses to AZD1222 COVID-19 vaccine. Profiled with immunoSEQ multiplex PCR; TCRdb holds only in-frame clones, not every one. The sample records some 150,000 clones, approximately 90% being singletons. Sequencing used peripheral blood, obtained 28 days after the second AZD1222 dose. The origin of the receptors is an adult who received the AZD1222 COVID-19 vaccine.

This chain uses TRBV2 with TRBJ2-2; D not resolved. The V gene's germline CDR1 is SNHLY and CDR2 FYNNEI. The CDR3 is 11 residues long. The V end was cut by 6 bases, the J end by 6 bases, with 5 bases between. The CDR3 DNA reads TGTGCCAGCAGAATGGCCGGGGAGCTGTTTTTT. Translating gives CASRMAGELFF.

This chain uses TRBV21-1 with TRBJ2-7; the table's D call of TRBD2 was not tested on the DNA. TRBV21-1 is a pseudogene. The CDR3 consists of 16 residues. As DNA, the CDR3 is TGTGCCAGCAGCACCCATACGGAGCCGGCATCCTACGAGCAGTACTTC. Residues: CASSTHTEPASYEQYF.

The chain has TRBV4-1 and TRBJ2-1; maybe TRBD2 (5 bases). This CDR3 comprises 12 residues. V gave up 4 bases and J gave up 12 bases, with 13 bases separating them. Per the germline V gene, CDR1 is MGHRA and CDR2 is YSYEKL. CDR3: CASSPYEGAQFF. DNA of the CDR3: TGCGCCAGCAGCCCCTACGAGGGTGCGCAGTTCTTC.

This sequence joins TRBV11-2 and TRBJ1-2, with a possible D match to TRBD1 (6 bases). This CDR3 spans 17 amino acids. Trimming took 1 base from V and 7 from J, leaving 22 bases between them. Germline V CDR1 and CDR2: SGHAT, FQNNGV. CDR3 sequence: CASSLVGMKSGASGYTF. CDR3 coding DNA: TGTGCCAGCAGCTTAGTGGGGATGAAGTCAGGGGCGAGTGGCTACACCTTC.

The chain employs TRBV9 and TRBJ2-6; 11 nucleotides match TRBD1. Germline V CDR1 and CDR2: SGDLS, YYNGEE. The trim removed 2 bases at V and 2 bases at J, leaving 3 bases unmatched. This CDR3 has 17 residues. CDR3 nucleotide sequence: TGTGCCAGCAGCGTCCCGGACAGGGGGCCTGGGGCCAACGTCCTGACTTTC. The encoded protein is CASSVPDRGPGANVLTF.

This clone was detected only once. V is TRBV6-5 and J is TRBJ2-5; 9 bases align to TRBD2. The J segment lost 6 bases and the V segment lost 6 bases, leaving 8 bases of the junction unmatched. Germline assignment: CDR1 MNHEY and CDR2 SVGAGI. The CDR3 consists of 14 residues. The CDR3 DNA is TGTGCCAGCAGCCTTAGCGGGGGCGGTAAGACCCAGTACTTC. As protein: CASSLSGGGKTQYF.

This clone showed up just a few times. V gene TRBV7-2 combines with J gene TRBJ2-1; D is perhaps TRBD2 (6 bases). Trimming removed 3 bases at V and 8 bases at J, with 11 bases between. Germline-derived CDR1 and CDR2 are SGHTA and FQGNSA. CDR3 length equals 13 residues. As DNA, the CDR3 is TGTGCCAGCAGCTTCGGGAGAGCGTATGAGCAGTTCTTC. It is translated as CASSFGRAYEQFF.

The chain combines TRBV5-1 with TRBJ2-3; 9 nucleotides agree with TRBD2. V shed 0 bases, J shed 0 bases, and the junction held 8 bases outside the gene matches. This CDR3 region has 18 residues. Germline-derived CDR1 and CDR2 are SGHRS and YFSETQ. The CDR3 DNA follows: TGCGCCAGCAGCTTGGGACTAGCGGTCGCCTCTAGCACAGATACGCAGTATTTT. Amino acids: CASSLGLAVASSTDTQYF.